What follows describes a single T cell receptor beta chain. Its target is unknown. These data originate in a study of monozygotic twins with inflammatory bowel disease. Points from the study as a whole: Diversity of TCRbeta measured by inverse Simpson was lower in IBD patients than in healthy co-twins.

Each TCR library consumed 3,000 to 4,500 ng of total RNA. TCRalpha and TCRbeta cDNA underwent two nested PCRs of 16 and 9 cycles. TCRdb reprocessed the 5' RACE reads; each CDR3 protein has one entry and no DNA is given. Seen in this sample are about 330,000 distinct CDR3 sequences; the ten most common clones hold around 2%. CDR1 and CDR2 (germline): MGHRA, YSYEKL. The CDR3 spans 16 residues. V gene TRBV4-1 combines with J gene TRBJ1-2; without DNA, the TCRdb call of TRBD1 cannot be checked. The sequenced sample consisted of blood. This TCR was recovered from a human donor with ulcerative colitis or Crohn's disease, or a healthy co-twin of an affected twin (not recorded which). The CDR3 is CASSQVIGGQGYGYTF.